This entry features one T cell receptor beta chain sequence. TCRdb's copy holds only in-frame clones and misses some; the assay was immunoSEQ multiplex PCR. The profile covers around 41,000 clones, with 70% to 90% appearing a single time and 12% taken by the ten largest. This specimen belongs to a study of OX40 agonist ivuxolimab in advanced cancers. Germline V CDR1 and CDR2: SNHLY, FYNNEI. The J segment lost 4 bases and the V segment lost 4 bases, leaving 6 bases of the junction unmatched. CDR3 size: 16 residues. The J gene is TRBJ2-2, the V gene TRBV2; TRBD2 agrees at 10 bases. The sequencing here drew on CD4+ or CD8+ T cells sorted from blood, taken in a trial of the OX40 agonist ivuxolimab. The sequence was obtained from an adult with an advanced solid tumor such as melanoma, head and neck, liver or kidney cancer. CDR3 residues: CASSGLAGVVTGELFF. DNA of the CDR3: TGTGCCAGCAGTGGGCTAGCGGGAGTCGTCACCGGGGAGCTGTTTTTT.